The rows below give T cell receptor beta chains drawn from one sample of a study of identical twins. TCRdb re-analysed the 5' RACE reads in MiXCR, keeping a single row per CDR3 protein. The repertoire holds some 210,000 distinct CDR3 sequences, with 15% to 20% as singletons. The sample was also reused in another study, on T cells expressing NK-cell markers.

Sequencing used CD8+ T cells sorted from blood. The source is a woman aged 18-29 years in good health. Both conserved end residues are part of each CDR3. A D gene is named only where the DNA matches it firmly. Size values are once, few and many counts, or a class for expanded clones, and some rows have none.

>15|TRBV6-1|TRBD1|TRBJ1-2|many
TGTGCCAGCAGGTCCGGGACAGGGGAAGTCTATGGCTACACCTTC
CASRSGTGEVYGYTF
>15|TRBV21-1|NA|TRBJ1-2|few
TGTGCCAGCAGCACACCTGTTCCCTTTCTGGGTGGCTACACCTTC
CASSTPVPFLGGYTF
>15|TRBV5-1|TRBD1|TRBJ1-4|NA
TGCGCCAGCACTTTATCCGGGACAGGGGGCGAAAAACTGTTTTTT
CASTLSGTGGEKLFF
>15|TRBV6-1|TRBD1|TRBJ1-2|few
TGTGCCAGCAGTGAATTCTGGACAGGGAACTATGGCTACACCTTC
CASSEFWTGNYGYTF
>15|TRBV29-1|NA|TRBJ2-7|few
TGCAGCGCGGCTGAGAGGGGACTCACGGATTACGAGCAGTACTTC
CSAAERGLTDYEQYF
>18|TRBV6-2/TRBV6-3|TRBD2|TRBJ2-3|few
TGTGCCAGCAGTTACTCCTTGGGACTAGCGGGAGAATTGGATACGCAGTATTTT
CASSYSLGLAGELDTQYF
>13|TRBV7-9|NA|TRBJ2-2|NA
TGTGCCAGTGACTGGCAGAACACCGGGGAGCTGTTTTTT
CASDWQNTGELFF
>17|TRBV5-5|NA|TRBJ2-2|few
TGTGCCAGCAGCTTGGATACAGGCCTTTATGACACCGGGGAGCTGTTTTTT
CASSLDTGLYDTGELFF
>18|TRBV9|NA|TRBJ1-1|NA
TGTGCCAGCAGCCCAAGGGACGAGCAGGTTGGGGTTTACACTGAAGCTTTCTTT
CASSPRDEQVGVYTEAFF
>13|TRBV10-3|NA|TRBJ2-2|few
TGTGCCATCAGTGAGGCACCCACCGGGGAGCTGTTTTTT
CAISEAPTGELFF
>15|TRBV9|NA|TRBJ2-2|few
TGTGCCAGCAGCCCTCGGACGGTGAACACCGGGGAGCTGTTTTTT
CASSPRTVNTGELFF
>13|TRBV29-1|NA|TRBJ2-2|NA
TGCAGCGTTGTTCAGGAGGAGACCGGGGAGCTGTTTTTT
CSVVQEETGELFF
>15|TRBV9|TRBD1|TRBJ1-2|NA
TGTGCCAGCAGCCACCGAGGAGGGGACAGCTATGGCTACACCTTC
CASSHRGGDSYGYTF
>18|TRBV12-3/TRBV12-4|TRBD1|TRBJ2-6|NA
TGTGCCAGCAGTTTAGGGGTACAGGGGGCAGTCAGGGCCAACGTCCTGACTTTC
CASSLGVQGAVRANVLTF
>19|TRBV5-4|NA|TRBJ2-1|NA
TGTGCCAGCAGCTTGGCCGGCGCAGCTTATTTGAGCTCCTACAATGAGCAGTTCTTC
CASSLAGAAYLSSYNEQFF
>11|TRBV27|TRBD2|TRBJ2-1|few
TGTGCCAGCAGTTCCGGACTAGTTCAGTTCTTC
CASSSGLVQFF
>15|TRBV2|NA|TRBJ2-7|NA
TGTGCCAGCAGTGACGGCCGGGACCTCTCCTACGAGCAGTACTTC
CASSDGRDLSYEQYF
>14|TRBV7-9|TRBD1|TRBJ2-7|NA
TGTGCCAGCAGCCACCGGGACAGTTACCTCGAGCAGTACTTC
CASSHRDSYLEQYF
>14|TRBV19|NA|TRBJ2-7|NA
TGTGCCAGTAGTATCGCGTTGAGCTCCTACGAGCAGTACTTC
CASSIALSSYEQYF
>13|TRBV29-1|TRBD1|TRBJ1-1|few
TGCAGCGTATACTCAGGGGGCAGGACTGAAGCTTTCTTT
CSVYSGGRTEAFF
>16|TRBV12-3/TRBV12-4|TRBD2|TRBJ2-7|few
TGTGCCAGCAGGTCGTTCGGGGGGTTTTCCCTCTACGAGCAGTACTTC
CASRSFGGFSLYEQYF
>12|TRBV7-9|NA|TRBJ2-7|NA
TGTGCCAGCACCGGACTGAACTACGAGCAGTACTTC
CASTGLNYEQYF
>13|TRBV29-1|TRBD1|TRBJ2-7|NA
TGCAGCGTTGGGGGACAGGGGGCCCACGAGCAGTACTTC
CSVGGQGAHEQYF
>13|TRBV2|NA|TRBJ2-2|NA
TGTGCCAGCACAGTAGACAACACCGGGGAGCTGTTTTTT
CASTVDNTGELFF
>15|TRBV12-3/TRBV12-4|NA|TRBJ2-1|many
TGTGCCAGCAGTCTTAGGGCTACCCCAGGCGATGAGCAGTTCTTC
CASSLRATPGDEQFF
>15|TRBV27|TRBD2|TRBJ2-3|NA
TGTGCCAGCAGTTTGCTAGCGGCCCTAGGTGGTACGCAGTATTTT
CASSLLAALGGTQYF
>14|TRBV7-6|NA|TRBJ2-7|few
TGTGCCAGCAGCGTGGAAGGTTTTACTTACGAGCAGTACTTC
CASSVEGFTYEQYF
>16|TRBV9|NA|TRBJ2-2|NA
TGTGCCAGCAGCGAGGAGCAGGGTTTCGCCGGCCGGGAGCTGTTTTTT
CASSEEQGFAGRELFF
>13|TRBV7-2|NA|TRBJ2-1|NA
TGTGCCAGCAGGCTAGACAGTAACAATGAGCAGTTCTTC
CASRLDSNNEQFF
>15|TRBV27|NA|TRBJ2-7|few
TGTGCCAGCAGTTTTGGGTTCGGTAGCGGCTACGAGCAGTACTTC
CASSFGFGSGYEQYF
>15|TRBV4-1|NA|TRBJ2-2|NA
TGCGCCAGCAGCCCCCGGGACACCCTGAGAGGGGAGCTGTTTTTT
CASSPRDTLRGELFF
>15|TRBV27|NA|TRBJ2-7|few
TGTGCCAGCAGTGATCGCGGGACTCCCAGAGATGAGCAGTACTTC
CASSDRGTPRDEQYF
>16|TRBV6-5|TRBD1|TRBJ1-1|NA
TGTGCCAGCAGTTGGAAGACAGGGAGAATGAACACTGAAGCTTTCTTT
CASSWKTGRMNTEAFF
>13|TRBV21-1|NA|TRBJ1-6|few
TGTGCCAGCTTGCGGGGGAAGGAGTCACCCCTCCACTTT
CASLRGKESPLHF
>13|TRBV6-6|NA|TRBJ2-1|NA
TGTGCCAGCAGTTACTCCTTAGCGGCTGAGCAGTTCTTC
CASSYSLAAEQFF